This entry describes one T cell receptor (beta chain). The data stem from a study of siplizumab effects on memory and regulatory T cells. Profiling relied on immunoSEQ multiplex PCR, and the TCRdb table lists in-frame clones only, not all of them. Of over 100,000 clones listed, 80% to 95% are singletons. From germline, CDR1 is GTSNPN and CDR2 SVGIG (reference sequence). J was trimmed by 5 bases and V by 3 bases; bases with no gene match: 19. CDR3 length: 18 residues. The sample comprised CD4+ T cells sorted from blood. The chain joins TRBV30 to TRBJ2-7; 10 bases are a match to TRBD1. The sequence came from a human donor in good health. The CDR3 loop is CAWRPKGRPDRGKNEQYF. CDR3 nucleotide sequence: TGTGCCTGGAGACCGAAGGGGCGTCCGGACAGGGGGAAAAACGAGCAGTACTTC.